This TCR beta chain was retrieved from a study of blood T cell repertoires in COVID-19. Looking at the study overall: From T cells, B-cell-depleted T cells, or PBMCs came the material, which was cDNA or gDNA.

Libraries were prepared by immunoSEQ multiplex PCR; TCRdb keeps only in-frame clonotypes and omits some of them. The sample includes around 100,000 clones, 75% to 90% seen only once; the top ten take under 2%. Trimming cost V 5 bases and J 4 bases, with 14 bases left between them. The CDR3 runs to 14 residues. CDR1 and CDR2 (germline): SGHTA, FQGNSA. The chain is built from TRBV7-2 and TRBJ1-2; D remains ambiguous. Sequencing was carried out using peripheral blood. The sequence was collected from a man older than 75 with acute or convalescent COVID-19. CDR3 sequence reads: CASSDRTVLYGYTF. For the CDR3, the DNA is TGTGCCAGCAGCGACCGGACTGTTCTCTATGGCTACACCTTC.